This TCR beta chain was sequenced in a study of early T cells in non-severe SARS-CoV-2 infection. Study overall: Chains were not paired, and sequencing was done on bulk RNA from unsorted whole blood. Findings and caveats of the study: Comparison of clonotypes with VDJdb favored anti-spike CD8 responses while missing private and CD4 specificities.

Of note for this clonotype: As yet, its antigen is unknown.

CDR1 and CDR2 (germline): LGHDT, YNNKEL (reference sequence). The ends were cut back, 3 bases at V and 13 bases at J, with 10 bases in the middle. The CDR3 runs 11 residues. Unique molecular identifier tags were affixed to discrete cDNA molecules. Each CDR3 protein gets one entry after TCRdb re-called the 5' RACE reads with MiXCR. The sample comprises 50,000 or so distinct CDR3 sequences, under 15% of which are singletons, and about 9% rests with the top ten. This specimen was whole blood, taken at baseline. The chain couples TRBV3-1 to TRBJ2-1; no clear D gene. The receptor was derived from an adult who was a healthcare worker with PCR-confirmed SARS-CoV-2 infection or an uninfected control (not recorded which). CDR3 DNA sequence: TGTGCCAGCAGCCACCTACAGTTTCAGTTCTTC. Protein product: CASSHLQFQFF.